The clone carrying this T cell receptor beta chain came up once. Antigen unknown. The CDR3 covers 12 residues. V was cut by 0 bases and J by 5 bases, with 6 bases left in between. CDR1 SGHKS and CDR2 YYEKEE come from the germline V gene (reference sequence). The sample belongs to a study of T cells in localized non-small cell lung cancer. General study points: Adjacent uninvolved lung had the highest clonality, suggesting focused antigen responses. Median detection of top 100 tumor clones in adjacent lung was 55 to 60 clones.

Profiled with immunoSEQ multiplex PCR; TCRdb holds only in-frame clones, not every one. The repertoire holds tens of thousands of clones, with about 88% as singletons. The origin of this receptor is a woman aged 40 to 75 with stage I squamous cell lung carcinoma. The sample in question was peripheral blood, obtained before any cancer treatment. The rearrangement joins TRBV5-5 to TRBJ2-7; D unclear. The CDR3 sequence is CASSLDRHEQYF. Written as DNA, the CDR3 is TGTGCCAGCAGCTTGGACAGACACGAGCAGTACTTC.